This T cell receptor (beta chain) emerged from a study of shared clonotypes between healthy human individuals. Of note for this clone: The sample carries other DNA sequences with the same CDR3.

TCRdb's copy holds only in-frame clones and misses some; the assay was immunoSEQ multiplex PCR. The table includes about 2.3 million clones, approximately 93% detected once. Subsets obtained from CD4+ cells comprised CD45RA+ naive and CD45RA-negative memory cells. Trimming left V 5 bases short and J 0 bases short, with 2 bases between. Germline CDR1 and CDR2: MNHEY and SVGAGI. The CDR3 runs to 13 residues. This chain connects TRBV6-5 to TRBJ2-6; D is ambiguous. The TCR comes from a man younger than 30 in good health. Some clones in this sample may be carry-over from other donors' samples. Sequenced sample: naive CD4+ T cells from PBMCs. Subset specified: CD45RA+ positively selected. As DNA, the CDR3 is TGTGCCAGCAGTAGCTCTGGGGCCAACGTCCTGACTTTC. As protein: CASSSSGANVLTF.